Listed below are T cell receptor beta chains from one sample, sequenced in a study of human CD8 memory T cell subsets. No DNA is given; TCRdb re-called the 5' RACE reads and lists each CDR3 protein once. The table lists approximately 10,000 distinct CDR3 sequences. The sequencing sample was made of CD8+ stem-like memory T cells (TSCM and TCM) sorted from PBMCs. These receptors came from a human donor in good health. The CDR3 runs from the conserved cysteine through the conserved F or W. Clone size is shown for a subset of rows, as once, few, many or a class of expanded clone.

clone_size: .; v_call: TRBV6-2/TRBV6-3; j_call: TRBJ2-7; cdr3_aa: CASSSGLIYEQYF
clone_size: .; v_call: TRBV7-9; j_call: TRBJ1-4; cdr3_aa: CASSLWGDATNEKLFF
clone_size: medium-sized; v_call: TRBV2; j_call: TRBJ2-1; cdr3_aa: CASSYSGGEYNEQFF
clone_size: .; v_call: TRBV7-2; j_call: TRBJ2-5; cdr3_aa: CASSLLLAGGETQYF
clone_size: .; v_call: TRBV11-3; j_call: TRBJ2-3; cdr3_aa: CASSSRQEDGTQYF
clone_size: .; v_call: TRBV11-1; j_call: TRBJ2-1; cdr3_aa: CASALAGYNEQFF
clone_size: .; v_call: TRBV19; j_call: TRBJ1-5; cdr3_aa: CASSPRQVGYSNQPQHF
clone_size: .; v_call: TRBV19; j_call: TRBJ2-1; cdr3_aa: CASSPGTFNEQFF
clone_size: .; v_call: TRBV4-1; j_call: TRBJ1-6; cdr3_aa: CASSQESRQTNSPLHF
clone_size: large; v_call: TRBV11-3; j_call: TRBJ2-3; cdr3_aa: CASSPRLTGTDTQYF
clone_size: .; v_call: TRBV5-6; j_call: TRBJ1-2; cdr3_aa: CASSLEGSYRLYGYTF
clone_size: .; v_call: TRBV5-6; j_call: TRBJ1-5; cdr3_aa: CASSSHLFAGIQPQHF
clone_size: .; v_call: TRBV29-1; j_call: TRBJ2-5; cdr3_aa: CSVDPPDGQETQYF
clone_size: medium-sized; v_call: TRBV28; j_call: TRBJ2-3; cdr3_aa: CASSLEQQTASTDTQYF
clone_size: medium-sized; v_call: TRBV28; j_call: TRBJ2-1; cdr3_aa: CASSLDRKSSYNEQFF
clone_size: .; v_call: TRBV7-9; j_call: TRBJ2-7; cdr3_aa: CASSGTVAGEQYF
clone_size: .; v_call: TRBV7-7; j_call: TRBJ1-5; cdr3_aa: CASSLALGQPQHF
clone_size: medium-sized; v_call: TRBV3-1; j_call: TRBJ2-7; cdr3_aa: CASSQHRDSYNEQYF